These 2 T cell receptor beta chains were sequenced from one sample in a study of neoadjuvant anti-PD-1 for oral cavity cancer. Time point noted: after neoadjuvant nivolumab, at surgical resection. The assay was immunoSEQ multiplex PCR, and TCRdb's table has in-frame clones only and misses some. The data show some 9,800 clones, roughly 64% seen once. Here the sequenced sample was PBMCs, taken after nivolumab (anti-PD-1) treatment. The receptors stem from a person between 40 and 80 years old with oral cavity squamous cell carcinoma.

The V and J genes are TRBV19 and TRBJ1-1; no clear D. CDR3 length: 12 residues. The V gene lost 3 bases and the J gene lost 5 bases, with 7 bases spanning the gap. CDR1 and CDR2 (germline): LNHDA, SQIVND (reference sequence). DNA for the CDR3: TGTGCCAGTAGTATGGGGATTACTGAAGCTTTCTTT. Amino acid sequence: CASSMGITEAFF.

The chain has TRBV11-3 and TRBJ2-3, with D unclear. Trimming cost V 2 bases and J 0 bases, with 0 bases left between them. This CDR3 has 12 residues. Looked up from germline, CDR1 is SGHNT and CDR2 is YENEEA. CDR3 sequence reads: CASSLSTDTQYF. The DNA for the CDR3 is TGTGCCAGCAGCTTAAGCACAGATACGCAGTATTTT.